This TCR beta chain stems from a study of T cell repertoires in cytomegalovirus infection (dated by TCRdb to about 2019). With regard to the full study: The peptide stimulations were aimed at well-studied HLA-B-restricted epitopes as well as recently identified HLA-C-restricted CMV epitopes, whose presentation resists viral immunomodulation. Donor HLA type was relevant to the analysis, as public TCR beta signatures indicated carriage of CMV infection together with the matching HLA type.

Overall study results and their limits: Cumulative frequency of public TCR beta family members discriminated carriers of CMV infection plus the relevant HLA type in this cohort and an independent roughly 330-donor cohort. The ex vivo response was dominated by HLA-C-restricted CMV-specific TCR beta clonotypes, which also provided the single most frequent clonotype in two of eight donors.

CDR1 WSHSY and CDR2 SAAADI are derived from the germline V gene. Including the terminal cysteine and phenylalanine, the CDR3 comprises 15 residues. Only CDR3 DNA is held: 45 bases, read in frame from base 1. V sheds 4 bases and J sheds 5 bases, leaving 16 bases between their ends. About this clonotype: The antigen it recognizes is unknown. Base qualities are missing; no much larger clone stands one base away.

The treatment or condition label here, explained by the study, means: in vitro stimulation with specific CMV peptide epitopes to enrich CMV-specific T cells. Sequencing was carried out with an Illumina HiSeq 1500. TCRdb cleaned the public reads at Q25 with fastp, built clones with MiXCR and kept in-frame beta chains. CDR3 protein sequences are deduplicated, and each keeps its most common genes and DNA. In all, the sample holds 75,000 to 95,000 distinct CDR3 sequences, and more than 40% of those were seen once. Together, the top ten hold over 90% of the sample. Source: CD8+ T cells from cultured PBMCs, taken from culture after CMV antigen stimulation. The receptor comes from a human donor in good health (CMV status not recorded). Some clones in this sample may be carry-over from other donors' samples. The chain is encoded by TRBV10-2 joined to TRBJ2-3, with TRBD1 perhaps the D gene, on 6 matching bases. The CDR3: CASSGTAKGIDTQYF. The nucleotide sequence reads as follows: TGCGCCAGCAGTGGGACAGCTAAGGGGATAGATACGCAGTATTTT.